This TCR beta chain originates from a study of CD8 T cells in Susac syndrome. Concerning this clonotype itself: No antigen is known for it.

The CDR3 covers 16 residues. Germline-derived CDR1 and CDR2 are SGHRS and YFSETQ. V lost 0 bases and J 2 bases, leaving 13 bases between the germline ends. Regarding the study as a whole: It was acknowledged by the study that relatively few individuals were included in its TCR sequencing and HLA analysis.

The sequenced target, TCR beta, came from blood CD8+ and CD4+ T cells. FACS enriched CD8+ TEMRA cells, while bulk CD8+ and CD4+ were negatively isolated. After extraction with the RNeasy kit, about 0.45 to 1 ug of the RNA was reverse transcribed using random hexamers. The amplification used immunoSEQ multiplex PCR on TCR beta CDR3; it spanned 54 Vbeta and 13 Jbeta. TCRdb passed the immunoSEQ multiplex PCR reads through MiXCR, listing each CDR3 protein once. The sample includes roughly 200,000 distinct CDR3 sequences, more than 90% seen only once; the top ten take around 0.09%. The chain carries TRBV5-1 and TRBJ2-3, with D maybe TRBD1 (5 bases). This TCR came from a human donor with multiple sclerosis. The sequenced sample was CD4+ T cells from PBMCs. CDR3 nucleotides: TGCGCCAGCAGCTTGGCCGGTCAGGGCGTCACAGATACGCAGTATTTT. It codes for CASSLAGQGVTDTQYF.